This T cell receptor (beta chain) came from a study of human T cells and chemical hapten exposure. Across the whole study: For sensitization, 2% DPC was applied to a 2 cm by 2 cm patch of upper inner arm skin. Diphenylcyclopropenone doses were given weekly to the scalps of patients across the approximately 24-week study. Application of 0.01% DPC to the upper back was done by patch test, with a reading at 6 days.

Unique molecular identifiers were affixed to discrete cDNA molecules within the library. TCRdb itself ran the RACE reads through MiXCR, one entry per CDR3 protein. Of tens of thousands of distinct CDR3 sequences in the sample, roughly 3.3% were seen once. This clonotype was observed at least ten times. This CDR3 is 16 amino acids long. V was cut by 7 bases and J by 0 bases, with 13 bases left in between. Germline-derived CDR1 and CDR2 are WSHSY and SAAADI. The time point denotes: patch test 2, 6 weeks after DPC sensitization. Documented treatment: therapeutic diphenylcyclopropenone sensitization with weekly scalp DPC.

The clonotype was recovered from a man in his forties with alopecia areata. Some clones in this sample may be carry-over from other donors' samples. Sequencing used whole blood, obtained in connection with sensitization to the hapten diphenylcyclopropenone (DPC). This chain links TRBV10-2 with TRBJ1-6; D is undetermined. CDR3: CASIPDRSSYNSPLHF. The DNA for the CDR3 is TGCGCCAGCATTCCGGACCGGAGCTCCTATAATTCACCCCTCCACTTT.